This entry describes one T cell receptor (beta chain). This sample stems from a study of technical replicates of blood from four donors. Some clones are missing from TCRdb's copy, which holds only in-frame ones; the method was immunoSEQ multiplex PCR. Of fewer than 65,000 clones listed, around 87% are singletons. The V end was cut by 6 bases, the J end by 4 bases, with 13 bases between. CDR3 length: 13 residues. Germline CDR1 reads SNHLY; CDR2 reads FYNNEI. Sample: PBMCs. The TCR originated in a human donor in good health. Some clones in this sample may be carry-over from other donors' samples. The chain links TRBV2 to TRBJ2-7, with D maybe TRBD2 (5 bases). The CDR3 here is CASRRRLTYEQYF. CDR3 coding DNA: TGTGCCAGCAGGCGGAGGCTCACTTACGAGCAGTACTTC.